The next 25 T cell receptor beta chains were all read from a single sample in a study of CD8 T cells in ankylosing spondylitis (dated by TCRdb to the late 2010s). The library was generated by 5' RACE. The sequencer listed for this sample is Illumina HiSeq 2500. TCRdb ran its own pipeline on the public reads, namely fastp trimming at Q25 and MiXCR clone calling, and kept in-frame beta chains. Each entry is one CDR3 protein sequence, shown with its most common DNA and genes. This sample has about 100,000 distinct CDR3 sequences in its table, and roughly 8.7% of those were observed once. The ten largest clones capture 8.5% to 10% of the sample. The sequenced sample consisted of blood, either unsorted or a sorted T cell fraction (not recorded which). The origin of the receptors is a male donor with ankylosing spondylitis or in good health (not recorded which).

This clonotype has a count of ten or more. V and J are TRBV12-3 or TRBV12-4 and TRBJ2-3; tentative D call: TRBD2 (6 bases). Deletions cut 5 bases from V and 0 bases from J, with 21 bases between. This CDR3 region has 18 residues. The CDR3 reads CASSPGRPWDLSTDTQYF. The CDR3 DNA is TGTGCCAGCAGTCCTGGGAGGCCTTGGGACTTGAGCACAGATACGCAGTATTTT.

This clonotype was recorded many times. The V and J genes are TRBV6-1 and TRBJ2-3; TRBD2 agrees at 9 bases. Trimming took 8 bases from V and 3 from J; bases not matched to a gene: 3. Germline-derived CDR1 and CDR2 are MNHNS and SASEGT. This CDR3 contains 13 residues. The chain's CDR3 is CASRGGATDTQYF. The DNA of the CDR3 is TGTGCCAGCCGCGGGGGGGCTACAGATACGCAGTATTTT.

This clonotype was counted ten times or more. V and J are TRBV12-3 or TRBV12-4 and TRBJ2-5; weak D call: TRBD2 (6 bases). The CDR3 length is 14 residues. V was trimmed by 1 base and J by 4 bases, leaving 10 bases between them. Here the CDR3 reads CASSLGGVRETQYF. Written as DNA, the CDR3 is TGTGCCAGCAGTTTAGGGGGGGTGAGAGAGACCCAGTACTTC.

The V call is TRBV2, the J call TRBJ2-7; a possible D gene is TRBD2 (6 bases). CDR1 and CDR2 from the germline V gene are SNHLY and FYNNEI. V lost 2 bases to trimming and J lost 5 bases, with 13 bases between them. The CDR3 has 14 amino acids. DNA of the CDR3: TGTGCCAGCAGTGAATTGACGGGGAGGCACGAGCAGTACTTC. Translated, it gives CASSELTGRHEQYF. The full variable domain, its missing parts supplied by reference TRBV2 and TRBJ2-7, is EPEVTQTPSHQVTQMGQEVILRCVPISNHLYFYWYRQILGQKVEFLVSFYNNEISEKSEIFDDQFSVERPDGSNFTLKIRSTKLEDSAMYFCASSELTGRHEQYFGPGTRLTVT.

This clonotype was seen repeatedly, ten times or more. V usage is TRBV20-1 and J usage is TRBJ2-1, with a weak D call TRBD2 (6 bases). V was trimmed by 5 bases and J by 0 bases, leaving 14 bases between them. The CDR3 is 15 residues long. The V gene's germline CDR1 is DFQATT and CDR2 SNEGSKA (reference sequence). The CDR3: CSALGGPSSYNEQFF. The DNA of the CDR3 is TGCAGTGCTCTGGGGGGACCGAGCTCCTACAATGAGCAGTTCTTC.

This clonotype was counted at least ten times. The chain links TRBV20-1 to TRBJ2-7; TRBD2 matches 11 bases. Germline CDR1 and CDR2: DFQATT and SNEGSKA (reference sequence). The CDR3 runs to 15 residues. V was pared by 2 bases and J by 7 bases, with 10 bases of the junction left unmatched. CDR3 in DNA: TGCAGTGCTAGAAGCCCTAGCGGGGGGACCCCTGAGCAGTACTTC. It yields the protein CSARSPSGGTPEQYF.

This clonotype was seen repeatedly, ten times or more. This chain uses TRBV11-2 with TRBJ2-1, with 14 bases aligning to TRBD2. Per germline, CDR1 SGHAT and CDR2 FQNNGV. There are 18 residues in the CDR3. V lost 2 bases and J lost 11; bases outside the gene matches: 14. CDR3 bases: TGTGCCAGCAGCTTAAGATGGACCGGGACTAGCGGGAGCCCCCAGCAGTTCTTC. Protein: CASSLRWTGTSGSPQQFF.

This clonotype was recorded at least ten times. The chain recombines TRBV9 with TRBJ2-2, with TRBD1 identical over 12 bases. The germline CDR1 and CDR2 sequences are SGDLS and YYNGEE. The trim removed 3 bases at V and 8 bases at J, leaving 5 bases unmatched. The length of the CDR3 is 15 residues. Written as DNA, the CDR3 is TGTGCCAGCAGCGGGGGACAGGGGGCGCGGGGGGAGCTGTTTTTT. It codes for CASSGGQGARGELFF.

This clonotype was seen ten or more times. V and J are TRBV9 and TRBJ2-2, with TRBD2 identical over 13 bases. Germline V lookup: CDR1 SGDLS, CDR2 YYNGEE. J lost 2 bases, V lost 3 bases, and 4 bases had no gene match. This CDR3 has 17 residues. CDR3 coding DNA: TGTGCCAGCAGCGCGGGACTAGCGGGACTTAACACCGGGGAGCTGTTTTTT. This gives the protein CASSAGLAGLNTGELFF.

This chain joins TRBV6-1 and TRBJ1-2, with D maybe TRBD1 (6 bases). V lost 5 bases and J 7 bases, leaving 17 bases between the germline ends. CDR1 is MNHNS and CDR2 is SASEGT in the germline V gene. The CDR3 loop spans 14 amino acids. For the CDR3, the DNA is TGTGCCAGCAGTCATAGGACAGATTTTAGTGGCTACACCTTC. The encoded protein is CASSHRTDFSGYTF.

The rearrangement joins TRBV29-1 to TRBJ2-5, with D uncertain. The CDR3 is 14 residues long. Trimming removed 2 bases at V and 2 bases at J, with 12 bases between. CDR1 and CDR2 (germline): SQVTM, ANQGSEA. CDR3 region: CSVERVGRQETQYF. CDR3 DNA: TGCAGCGTTGAACGGGTCGGCAGGCAAGAGACCCAGTACTTC.

This clonotype was detected many times. The chain uses TRBV7-2 and TRBJ1-2, with 7 bases matching TRBD1. This CDR3 has 14 residues. The V gene's germline CDR1 is SGHTA and CDR2 FQGNSA. V dropped 5 bases and J dropped 2; count of bases not matched to a gene: 5. CDR3 residues: CASSPWGQNYGYTF. The CDR3 coding sequence is TGTGCCAGCAGCCCCTGGGGACAGAACTATGGCTACACCTTC.

This clonotype was counted many times. The genes are TRBV25-1 and TRBJ2-1; D ambiguous. V lost 2 bases and J lost 8, with 13 bases in between. The CDR3 consists of 14 residues. Germline CDR1 reads MGHDK; CDR2 reads SYGVNS. The CDR3 DNA follows: TGTGCCAGCAGTGAAGACCAGTGGGCCGATGAGCAGTTCTTC. It translates to CASSEDQWADEQFF.

This clonotype was seen many times. V is TRBV7-3 and J is TRBJ1-1; the match to TRBD1 covers 7 bases. Germline V gene lookup returns CDR1 SGHTA and CDR2 FQGTGA. V gave up 5 bases and J gave up 2 bases; unmatched junction bases: 8. The CDR3 is 15 amino acids. The CDR3 nucleotides are TGTGCCAGCAGCGTATCAGGGGGTTCAAACACTGAAGCTTTCTTT. Translating it yields CASSVSGGSNTEAFF.

V and J are TRBV18 and TRBJ2-7; 8 bases line up with TRBD1. V trimming: 4 bases; J trimming: 0 bases; junction bases outside the gene matches: 5. Germline loops: CDR1 KGHSH, CDR2 LQKENI. This CDR3 has 15 residues. The CDR3 here is CASSRQGAPSYEQYF. CDR3 coding DNA: TGTGCCAGCTCACGTCAGGGGGCTCCCTCCTACGAGCAGTACTTC.

This clonotype was seen repeatedly, ten times or more. The rearrangement uses TRBV4-2 and TRBJ2-7; TRBD1 might be the D (6 bases). V dropped 2 bases and J dropped 10 bases, with 9 bases sitting between them. Germline loops: CDR1 LGHNA, CDR2 YNFKEQ. There are 11 residues in the CDR3. The CDR3 DNA is TGTGCCAGCAGCCAAACAGGGTTTCAGTACTTC. Encoded protein: CASSQTGFQYF.

This clonotype was detected ten times or more. The chain has TRBV11-2 and TRBJ2-7; D gene unclear. CDR3 length: 15 amino acids. Trimming removed 2 bases from V and 2 bases from J, with 13 bases in between. Germline V gene data show CDR1 as SGHAT and CDR2 as FQNNGV. The chain's CDR3 is CASSLYERLPYEQYF. The CDR3 DNA follows: TGTGCCAGCAGCTTATATGAGCGCCTACCCTACGAGCAGTACTTC. The variable domain in full, with the rest retrieved from reference TRBV11-2 and TRBJ2-7, is EAGVAQSPRYKIIEKRQSVAFWCNPISGHATLYWYQQILGQGPKLLIQFQNNGVVDDSQLPKDRFSAERLKGVDSTLKIQPAKLEDSAVYLCASSLYERLPYEQYFGPGTRLTVT.

At least ten counts were recorded for this clonotype. The V call is TRBV2, the J call TRBJ2-2, with a possible D match to TRBD2 (5 bases). The V and J ends lost 6 bases and 0 bases respectively, with 17 bases between them. This CDR3 comprises 17 residues. CDR1 and CDR2 from the germline V gene are SNHLY and FYNNEI. CDR3 DNA sequence: TGTGCCAGCAGGGAACCGGGCCGGGGAACGAACACCGGGGAGCTGTTTTTT. Translating gives CASREPGRGTNTGELFF.

This clonotype has ten or more counts. The J gene is TRBJ1-2, the V gene TRBV11-2, with TRBD1 as a possible D gene (5 bases). V gave up 5 bases and J gave up 2 bases, with 6 bases separating them. The CDR3 loop spans 12 amino acids. CDR1 SGHAT and CDR2 FQNNGV come from the germline V gene. The CDR3 reads CASSRGNYGYTF. Here the CDR3 DNA reads TGTGCCAGCAGCCGGGGGAACTATGGCTACACCTTC.

This clonotype occurred many times. The chain is built from TRBV7-6 and TRBJ2-1, with D tentatively TRBD1 (5 bases). V lost 6 bases and J 6 bases, leaving 18 bases between the germline ends. This CDR3 comprises 15 residues. From germline, CDR1 is SGHVS and CDR2 FNYEAQ. CDR3 DNA: TGTGCCAGCAGTACGGGCCTCCCCAGGGTCAATGAGCAGTTCTTC. Its translation is CASSTGLPRVNEQFF.

This clonotype was detected ten times or more. The chain has TRBV30 and TRBJ2-7; D unclear. The length of the CDR3 is 12 residues. V was trimmed by 1 base and J by 1 base, leaving 5 bases between them. The germline V gene encodes CDR1 GTSNPN and CDR2 SVGIG (reference sequence). In DNA form, the CDR3 reads TGTGCCTGGAGTGGGAAATCCTACGAGCAGTACTTC. This gives the protein CAWSGKSYEQYF.

This clonotype was seen ten or more times. This rearrangement joins TRBV7-9 to TRBJ2-5; D unresolved. CDR3 length equals 11 residues. Trimming took 4 bases from V and 1 from J, leaving 1 base between them. CDR1 and CDR2 (germline): SEHNR, FQNEAQ (reference sequence). The CDR3 DNA follows: TGTGCCAGCAGCTCCCAAGAGACCCAGTACTTC. It specifies CASSSQETQYF.

The V and J genes are TRBV10-3 and TRBJ1-1, with D hard to call. The ends were cut back, 2 bases at V and 3 bases at J, with 10 bases in the middle. Looked up from germline, CDR1 is ENHRY and CDR2 is SYGVKD. The CDR3 runs 14 residues. The CDR3 is CAISEKGGDTEAFF. CDR3 nucleotides: TGTGCCATCAGTGAGAAGGGTGGGGACACTGAAGCTTTCTTT.

There are many counts of this clonotype. The V call is TRBV20-1, the J call TRBJ2-7; D is unresolved. The germline V gene encodes CDR1 DFQATT and CDR2 SNEGSKA (reference sequence). This CDR3 region has 13 residues. Trimming stripped 2 bases from V and 1 base from J, with 9 bases between. The CDR3 loop reads CSARSYLSYEQYF. Here the CDR3 DNA reads TGCAGTGCTAGAAGCTACCTTTCCTACGAGCAGTACTTC.

This clonotype showed up many times. CDR3 in DNA: TGTGCCAGCAGTTTCTACTTCAGGGAGAACACTGAAGCTTTCTTT. Translation gives CASSFYFRENTEAFF. The genes are TRBV12-3 or TRBV12-4 and TRBJ1-1, with D possibly matching TRBD1 (5 bases). The CDR3 sequence is 15 residues long. With 3 bases removed from V and 1 base from J, the gap between germline ends came to 12 bases.